This entry describes one T cell receptor beta chain. The antigen remains undetermined. It was with 60 Vbeta and 13 Jbeta primers that the PCR ran. The assay was immunoSEQ multiplex PCR, and TCRdb's table has in-frame clones only and misses some. The data contain roughly 130,000 clones, more than 60% of them singletons. The data are from a study of cytomegalovirus exposure and HLA in healthy donors. This CDR3 has 14 residues. J lost 11 bases, V lost 4 bases, and 10 bases had no gene match. The germline CDR1 and CDR2 sequences are MNHEY and SVGAGI. Broader study findings: A later analysis found most CMV-associated TCR beta chains apparently HLA-restricted. It was confirmed in vitro that three of the CMV-associated chains were specific for CMV antigens.

V is TRBV6-5 and J is TRBJ2-5; 10 nucleotides line up with TRBD2. The sequence was collected from a man aged 18 to 29 in good health and CMV-seronegative. The sequencing input was PBMCs. The CDR3 coding sequence is TGTGCCAGCAGTTCAGCGGGAGGGCCTCGGGAGCAGTACTTC. Translating gives CASSSAGGPREQYF.